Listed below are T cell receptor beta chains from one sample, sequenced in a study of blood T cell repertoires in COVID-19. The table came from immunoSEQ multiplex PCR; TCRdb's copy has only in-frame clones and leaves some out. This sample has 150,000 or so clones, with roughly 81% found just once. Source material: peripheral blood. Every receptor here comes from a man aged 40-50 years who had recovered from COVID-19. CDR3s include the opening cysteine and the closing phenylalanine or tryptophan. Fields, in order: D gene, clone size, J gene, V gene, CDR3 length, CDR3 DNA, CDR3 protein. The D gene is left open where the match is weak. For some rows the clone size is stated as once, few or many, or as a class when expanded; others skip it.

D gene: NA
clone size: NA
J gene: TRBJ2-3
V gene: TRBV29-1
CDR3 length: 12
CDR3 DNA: TGCAGCGTTGAGGCCGGCACAGATACGCAGTATTTT
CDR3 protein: CSVEAGTDTQYF

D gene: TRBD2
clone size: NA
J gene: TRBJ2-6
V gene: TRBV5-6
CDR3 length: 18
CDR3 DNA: TGTGCCAGCAGCTTGAAGCGAGCGGGGGACTCTGGGGCCAACGTCCTGACTTTC
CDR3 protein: CASSLKRAGDSGANVLTF

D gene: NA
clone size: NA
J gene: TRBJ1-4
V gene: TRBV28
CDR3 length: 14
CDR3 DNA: TGTGCCAGCAGTCTAGTCCGGGACCCCGGGGGACTGTTTTTT
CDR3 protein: CASSLVRDPGGLFF

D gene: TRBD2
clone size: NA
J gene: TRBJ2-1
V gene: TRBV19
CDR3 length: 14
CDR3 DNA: TGTGCCAGTAGTATCCGGCTAGCGGGAGAGGGGCAGTTCTTC
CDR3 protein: CASSIRLAGEGQFF

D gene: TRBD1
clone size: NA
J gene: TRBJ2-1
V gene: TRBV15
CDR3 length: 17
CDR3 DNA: TGTGCCACCAGCAGAGACCGACCCGGGACAGGCCACAATGAGCAGTTCTTC
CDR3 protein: CATSRDRPGTGHNEQFF

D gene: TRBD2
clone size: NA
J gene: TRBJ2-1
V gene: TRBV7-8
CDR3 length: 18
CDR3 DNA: TGTGCCAGCAGCTTAGAGGGACTAGCGGGGGGGCCCGACAATGAGCAGTTCTTC
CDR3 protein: CASSLEGLAGGPDNEQFF

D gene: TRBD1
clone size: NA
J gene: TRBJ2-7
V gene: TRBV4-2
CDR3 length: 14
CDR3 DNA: TGTGCCAGCAGCCCCCGGACAGGAGCCTACGAGCAGTACTTC
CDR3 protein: CASSPRTGAYEQYF

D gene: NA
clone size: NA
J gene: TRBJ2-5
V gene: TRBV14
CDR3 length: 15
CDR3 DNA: TGTGCCAGCAGCCAAGGGACAGAGAGGAGGGAGACCCAGTACTTC
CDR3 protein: CASSQGTERRETQYF

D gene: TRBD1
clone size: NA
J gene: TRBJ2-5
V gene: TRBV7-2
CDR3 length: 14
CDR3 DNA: TGTGCCAGCAGCGGTGGACAGGGGCAAGAGACCCAGTACTTC
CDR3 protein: CASSGGQGQETQYF

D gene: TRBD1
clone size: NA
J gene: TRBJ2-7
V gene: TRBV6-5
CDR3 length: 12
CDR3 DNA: TGTGCCAGCAGGACAGGGTTTTACGAGCAGTACTTC
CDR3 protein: CASRTGFYEQYF

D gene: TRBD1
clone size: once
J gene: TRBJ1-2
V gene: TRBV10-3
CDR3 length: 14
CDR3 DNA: TGTGCCATCAGTGACGACAGGGGGAGGGGTGGCTACACCTTC
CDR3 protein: CAISDDRGRGGYTF

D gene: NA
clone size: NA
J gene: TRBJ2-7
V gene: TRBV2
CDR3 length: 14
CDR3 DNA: TGTGCCAGGCGCCACGAAGGACGTAGCGCCGAGCAGTACTTC
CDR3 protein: CARRHEGRSAEQYF

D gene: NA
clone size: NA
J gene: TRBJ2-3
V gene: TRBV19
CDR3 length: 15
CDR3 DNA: TGTGCCAGTAGTATAAGTGGGGGGGCCCCAGATACGCAGTATTTT
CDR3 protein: CASSISGGAPDTQYF

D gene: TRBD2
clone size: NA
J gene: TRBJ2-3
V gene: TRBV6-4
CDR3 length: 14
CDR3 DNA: TGTGCCAGCGGGAGCGGGGAGGCCACAGATACGCAGTATTTT
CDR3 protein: CASGSGEATDTQYF

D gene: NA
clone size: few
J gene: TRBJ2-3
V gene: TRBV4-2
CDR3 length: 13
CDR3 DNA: TGTGCCAGCAGCGAACAAGACACAGATACGCAGTATTTT
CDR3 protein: CASSEQDTDTQYF

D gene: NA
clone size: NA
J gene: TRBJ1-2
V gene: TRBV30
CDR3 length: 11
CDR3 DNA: TGTGCCTGGGACAGGCGCTATGGCTACACCTTC
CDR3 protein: CAWDRRYGYTF

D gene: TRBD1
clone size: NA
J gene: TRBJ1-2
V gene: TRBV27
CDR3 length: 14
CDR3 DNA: TGTGCCAGCGCCGGGACAGACCCTAACTATGGCTACACCTTC
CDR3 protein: CASAGTDPNYGYTF

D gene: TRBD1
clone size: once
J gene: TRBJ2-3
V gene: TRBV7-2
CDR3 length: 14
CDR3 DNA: TGTGCCAGCAGCTTATCCAGTCTAGGGGGCACGCAGTATTTT
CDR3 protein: CASSLSSLGGTQYF

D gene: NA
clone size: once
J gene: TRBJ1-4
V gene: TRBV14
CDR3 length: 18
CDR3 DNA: TGTGCCAGCAGCCAAGATCCCCCTTACAGGGCAACTAATGAAAAACTGTTTTTT
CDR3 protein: CASSQDPPYRATNEKLFF

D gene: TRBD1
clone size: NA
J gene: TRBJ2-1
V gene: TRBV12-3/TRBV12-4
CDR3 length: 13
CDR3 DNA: TGTGCCAGCGGGAGACAGGGTAAGAATGAGCAGTTCTTC
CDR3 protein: CASGRQGKNEQFF

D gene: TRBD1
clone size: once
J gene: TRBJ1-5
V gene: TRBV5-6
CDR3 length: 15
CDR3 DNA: TGTGCCAGCAGCTTGGCAGGGGGTAGGAATCAGCCCCAGCATTTT
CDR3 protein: CASSLAGGRNQPQHF

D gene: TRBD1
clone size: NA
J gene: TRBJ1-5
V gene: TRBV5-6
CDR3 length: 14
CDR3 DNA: TGTGCCAGCAGCTCCGGACAGGTCAATCAGCCCCAGCATTTT
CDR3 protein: CASSSGQVNQPQHF

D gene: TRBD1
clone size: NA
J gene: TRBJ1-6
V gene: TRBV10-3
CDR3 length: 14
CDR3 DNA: TGTGCCATCAGCAGGACAGGGTTAGATTCACCCCTCCACTTT
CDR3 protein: CAISRTGLDSPLHF

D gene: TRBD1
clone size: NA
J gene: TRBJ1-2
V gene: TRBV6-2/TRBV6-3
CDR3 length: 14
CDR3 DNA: TGTGCCAGCAGTTGGTCGACAGGGAACTATGGCTACACCTTC
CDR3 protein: CASSWSTGNYGYTF

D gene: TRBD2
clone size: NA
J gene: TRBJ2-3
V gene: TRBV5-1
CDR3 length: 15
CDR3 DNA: TGCGCCAGCAGCTTGGGGACTAGCGGGAGTAGTACGCAGTATTTT
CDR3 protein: CASSLGTSGSSTQYF

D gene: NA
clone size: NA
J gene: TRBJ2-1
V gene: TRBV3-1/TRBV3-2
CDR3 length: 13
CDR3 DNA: TGTGCCAGCAGCCAAGAATGGGCGGGGGAGCAGTTCTTC
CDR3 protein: CASSQEWAGEQFF

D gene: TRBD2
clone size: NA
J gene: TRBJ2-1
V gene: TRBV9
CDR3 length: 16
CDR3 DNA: TGTGCCAGCAGCGGGGAGCGGGAGCAAAAGGTTTATGAGCAGTTCTTC
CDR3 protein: CASSGEREQKVYEQFF

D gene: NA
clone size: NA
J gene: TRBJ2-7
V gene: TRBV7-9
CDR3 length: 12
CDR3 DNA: TGTGCCAGCAGCGTGGACAGCTACGAGCAGTACTTC
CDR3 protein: CASSVDSYEQYF

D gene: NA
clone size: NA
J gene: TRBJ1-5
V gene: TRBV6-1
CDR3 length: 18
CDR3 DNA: TGTGCCAGCAGTGGCCTCCTAACAGGGCGGTGGGGCAATCAGCCCCAGCATTTT
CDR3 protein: CASSGLLTGRWGNQPQHF

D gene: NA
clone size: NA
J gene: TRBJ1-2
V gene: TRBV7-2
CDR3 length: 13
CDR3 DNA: TGTGCCAGCAGCCAAGGGGTGGACTATGGCTACACCTTC
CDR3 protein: CASSQGVDYGYTF

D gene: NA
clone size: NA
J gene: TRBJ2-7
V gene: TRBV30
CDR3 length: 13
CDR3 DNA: TGTGCCTGGAGTTACGGTAGTTCCTACGAGCAGTACTTC
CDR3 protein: CAWSYGSSYEQYF

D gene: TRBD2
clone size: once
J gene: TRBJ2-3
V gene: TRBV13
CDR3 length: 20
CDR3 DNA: TGTGCCAGCAGCCCGGGGGGGACTAGCGGGAGAGCGTGGAACACAGATACGCAGTATTTT
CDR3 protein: CASSPGGTSGRAWNTDTQYF

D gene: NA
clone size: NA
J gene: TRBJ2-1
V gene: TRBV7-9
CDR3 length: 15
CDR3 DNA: TGTGCCAGCAGCTTGGACTGGAGCTCCTACAATGAGCAGTTCTTC
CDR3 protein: CASSLDWSSYNEQFF

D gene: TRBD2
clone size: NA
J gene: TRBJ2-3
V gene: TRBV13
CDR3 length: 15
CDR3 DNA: TGTGCCAGCAGCTTAGGACTAGCGGACCTGGGAACGCAGTATTTT
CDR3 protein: CASSLGLADLGTQYF

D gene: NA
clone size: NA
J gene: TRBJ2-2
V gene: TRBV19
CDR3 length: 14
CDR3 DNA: TGTGCCAGTAGTATAAGGGGACAAACCGGGGAGCTGTTTTTT
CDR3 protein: CASSIRGQTGELFF

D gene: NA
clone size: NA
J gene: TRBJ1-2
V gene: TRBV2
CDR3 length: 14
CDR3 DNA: TGTGCCAGCAGCGGAATGACAGGTGACTATGGCTACACCTTC
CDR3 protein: CASSGMTGDYGYTF

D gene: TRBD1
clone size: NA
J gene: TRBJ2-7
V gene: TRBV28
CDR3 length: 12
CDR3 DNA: TGTGCCAGCCCCAGGGGGACGCGTGAGCAGTACTTC
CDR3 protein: CASPRGTREQYF

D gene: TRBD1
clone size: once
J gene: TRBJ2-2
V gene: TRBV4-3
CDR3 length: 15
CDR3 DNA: TGCGCCAGCAGCCAGGACAGGGGGCGGACCGGGGAGCTGTTTTTT
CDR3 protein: CASSQDRGRTGELFF

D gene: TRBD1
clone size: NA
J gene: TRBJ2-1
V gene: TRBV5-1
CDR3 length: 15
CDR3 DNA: TGCGCCAGCAGCTTGGGTGGGACAGGCGACAATGAGCAGTTCTTC
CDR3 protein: CASSLGGTGDNEQFF

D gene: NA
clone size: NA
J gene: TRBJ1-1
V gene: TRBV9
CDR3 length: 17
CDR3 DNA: TGTGCCAGCAGCGTAGATTCAACCGGGGGAAGATACACTGAAGCTTTCTTT
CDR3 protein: CASSVDSTGGRYTEAFF

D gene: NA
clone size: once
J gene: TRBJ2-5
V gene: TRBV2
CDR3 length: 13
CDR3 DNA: TGTGCCAGCACCCCCCAGCGACAAGAGACCCAGTACTTC
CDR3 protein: CASTPQRQETQYF

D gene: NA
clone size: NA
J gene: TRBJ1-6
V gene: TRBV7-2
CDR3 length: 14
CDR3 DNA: TGTGCCAGCAGCTTAGCAGGGGATAATTCACCCCTCCACTTT
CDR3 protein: CASSLAGDNSPLHF

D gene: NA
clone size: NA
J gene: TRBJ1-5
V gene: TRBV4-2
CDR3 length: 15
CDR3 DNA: TGTGCCAGCAGCCAACCGGGGACATCGGGTCAGCCCCAGCATTTT
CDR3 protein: CASSQPGTSGQPQHF

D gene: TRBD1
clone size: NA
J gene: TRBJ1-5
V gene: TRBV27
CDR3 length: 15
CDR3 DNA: TGTGCCAGCAGTTTCGGGAGCAGGGGGAATCAGCCCCAGCATTTT
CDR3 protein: CASSFGSRGNQPQHF

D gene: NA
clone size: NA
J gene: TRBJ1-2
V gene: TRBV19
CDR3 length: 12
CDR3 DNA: TGTGCCTCCCGGGATCCTTCCTATGGCTACACCTTC
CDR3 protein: CASRDPSYGYTF

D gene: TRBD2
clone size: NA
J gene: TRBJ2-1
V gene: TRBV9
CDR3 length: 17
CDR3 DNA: TGTGCCAGCAGCGTAGATAATAGCGGGGGCCCCTACAATGAGCAGTTCTTC
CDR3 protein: CASSVDNSGGPYNEQFF

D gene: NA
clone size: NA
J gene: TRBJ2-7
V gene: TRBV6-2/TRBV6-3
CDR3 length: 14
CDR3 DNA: TGTGCCAGCAGTTACTCTGGCCCTCCCGACGAGCAGTACTTC
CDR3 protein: CASSYSGPPDEQYF

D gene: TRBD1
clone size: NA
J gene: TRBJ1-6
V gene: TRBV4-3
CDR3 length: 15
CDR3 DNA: TGCGCCAGCAGCCAAGGACAGGGCATCAATTCACCCCTCCACTTT
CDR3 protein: CASSQGQGINSPLHF

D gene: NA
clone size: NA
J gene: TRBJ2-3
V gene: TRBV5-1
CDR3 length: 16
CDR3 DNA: TGCGCCAGCAGCTTGTTTTCGGGAGCGATTAGGAATACGCAGTATTTT
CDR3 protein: CASSLFSGAIRNTQYF

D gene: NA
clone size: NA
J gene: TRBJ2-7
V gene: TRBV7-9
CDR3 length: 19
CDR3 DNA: TGTGCCAGCAGCTCGACACCGTCGACTCAGACAGTTCGTCCCGGCGAGCAGTACTTC
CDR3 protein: CASSSTPSTQTVRPGEQYF

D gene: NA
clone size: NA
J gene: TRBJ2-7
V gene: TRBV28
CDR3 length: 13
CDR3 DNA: TGTGCCAGCAGTTTCGACTCCTCCTACGAGCAGTACTTC
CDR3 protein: CASSFDSSYEQYF

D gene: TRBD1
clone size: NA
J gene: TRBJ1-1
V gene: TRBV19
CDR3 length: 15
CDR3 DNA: TGTGCCAGTACCATGGACAGGGGGCTGAACACTGAAGCTTTCTTT
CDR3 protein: CASTMDRGLNTEAFF

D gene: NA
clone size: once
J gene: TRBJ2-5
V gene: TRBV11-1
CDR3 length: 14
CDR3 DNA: TGTGCCAGCAGCTTAGCGTTAAGTGAAGCGTCCCAGTACTTC
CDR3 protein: CASSLALSEASQYF

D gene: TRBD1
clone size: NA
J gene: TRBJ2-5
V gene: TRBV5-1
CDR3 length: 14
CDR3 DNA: TGCGCCAGCAAACAGGGGGCCTCGGAAGAGACCCAGTACTTC
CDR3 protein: CASKQGASEETQYF

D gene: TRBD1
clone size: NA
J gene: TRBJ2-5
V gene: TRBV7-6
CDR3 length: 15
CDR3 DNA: TGTGCCAGCAGCTTATCCGTGGGACAGGGGTCGACCCAGTACTTC
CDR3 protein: CASSLSVGQGSTQYF

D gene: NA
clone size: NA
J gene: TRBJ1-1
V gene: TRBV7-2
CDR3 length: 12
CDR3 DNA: TGTGCCAGCAGCTTAGTAGGCAGGGAAGCTTTCTTT
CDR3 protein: CASSLVGREAFF

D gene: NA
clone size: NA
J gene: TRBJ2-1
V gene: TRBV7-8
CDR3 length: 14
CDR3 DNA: TGTGCCAGCCACCCGGGACTCAACTACAATGAGCAGTTCTTC
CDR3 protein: CASHPGLNYNEQFF

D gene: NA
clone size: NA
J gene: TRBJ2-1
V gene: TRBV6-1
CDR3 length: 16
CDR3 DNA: TGTGCCAGCAGTGGGACAAGGGAGGATGACTACAATGAGCAGTTCTTC
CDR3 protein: CASSGTREDDYNEQFF

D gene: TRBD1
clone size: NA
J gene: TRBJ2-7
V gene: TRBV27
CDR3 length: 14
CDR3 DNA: TGTGCCAGCAGTTTAAACAGGGGGAGGAACGAGCAGTACTTC
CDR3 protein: CASSLNRGRNEQYF